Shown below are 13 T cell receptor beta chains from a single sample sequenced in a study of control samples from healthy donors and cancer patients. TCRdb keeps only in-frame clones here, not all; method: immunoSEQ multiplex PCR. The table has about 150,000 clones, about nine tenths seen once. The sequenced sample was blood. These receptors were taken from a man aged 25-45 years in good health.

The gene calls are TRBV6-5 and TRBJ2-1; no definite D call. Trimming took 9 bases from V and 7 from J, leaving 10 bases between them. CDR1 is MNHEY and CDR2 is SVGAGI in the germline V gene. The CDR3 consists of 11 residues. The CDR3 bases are TGTGCCAGTCTCTTGGGTAATGAGCAGTTCTTC. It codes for CASLLGNEQFF.

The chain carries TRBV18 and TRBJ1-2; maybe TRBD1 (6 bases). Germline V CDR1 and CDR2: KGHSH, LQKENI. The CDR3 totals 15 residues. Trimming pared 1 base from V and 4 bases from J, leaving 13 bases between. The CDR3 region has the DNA TGTGCCAGCTCACCACTGGGGACGGACAGCTATGGCTACACCTTC. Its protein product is CASSPLGTDSYGYTF.

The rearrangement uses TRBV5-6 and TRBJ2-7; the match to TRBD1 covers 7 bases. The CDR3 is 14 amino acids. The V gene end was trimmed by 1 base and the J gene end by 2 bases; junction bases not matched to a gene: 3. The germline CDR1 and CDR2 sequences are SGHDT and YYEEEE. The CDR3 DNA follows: TGTGCCAGCAGCTTGAAGGGGGCGGCCTACGAGCAGTACTTC. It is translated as CASSLKGAAYEQYF.

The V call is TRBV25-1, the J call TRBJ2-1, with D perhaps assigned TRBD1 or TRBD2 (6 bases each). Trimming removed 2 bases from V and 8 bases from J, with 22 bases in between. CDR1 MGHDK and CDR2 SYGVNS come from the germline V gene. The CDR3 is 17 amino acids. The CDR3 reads CASSERNYGFGGDEQFF. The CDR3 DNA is TGTGCCAGCAGTGAACGAAATTACGGGTTCGGGGGCGATGAGCAGTTCTTC.

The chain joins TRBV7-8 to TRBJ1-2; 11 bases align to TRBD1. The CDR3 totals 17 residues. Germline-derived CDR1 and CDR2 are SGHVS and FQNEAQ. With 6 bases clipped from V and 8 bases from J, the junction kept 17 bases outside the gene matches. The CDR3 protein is CASRAGSWGQGVYGYTF. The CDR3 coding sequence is TGTGCCAGCAGGGCGGGATCGTGGGGACAGGGGGTTTACGGCTACACCTTC.

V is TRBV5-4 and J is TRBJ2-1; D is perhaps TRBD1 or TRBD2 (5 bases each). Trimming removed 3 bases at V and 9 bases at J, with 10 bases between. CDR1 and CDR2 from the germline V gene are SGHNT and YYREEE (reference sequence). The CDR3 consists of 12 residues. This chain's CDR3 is CASSWGGGEQFF. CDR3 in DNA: TGTGCCAGCAGCTGGGGTGGGGGTGAGCAGTTCTTC.

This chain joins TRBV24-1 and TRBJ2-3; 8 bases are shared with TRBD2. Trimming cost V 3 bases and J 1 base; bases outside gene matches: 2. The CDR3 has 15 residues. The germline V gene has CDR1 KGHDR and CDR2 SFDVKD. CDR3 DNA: TGTGCCACCAGTGATCCGGGACTAGGCACAGATACGCAGTATTTT. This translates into CATSDPGLGTDTQYF.

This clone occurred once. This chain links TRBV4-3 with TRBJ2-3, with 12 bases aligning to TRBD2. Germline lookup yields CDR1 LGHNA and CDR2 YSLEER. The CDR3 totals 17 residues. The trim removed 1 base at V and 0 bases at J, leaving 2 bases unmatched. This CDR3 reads CASSQATSGGSTDTQYF. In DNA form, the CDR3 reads TGCGCCAGCAGCCAAGCGACTAGCGGGGGCAGCACAGATACGCAGTATTTT.

In DNA form, the CDR3 reads TGTGCCAGCAGCAAGGGACAGGGAAGCTACGAGCAGTACTTC. Amino acid sequence: CASSKGQGSYEQYF. V usage is TRBV9 and J usage is TRBJ2-7, with 9 bases lining up with TRBD1. Germline lookup yields CDR1 SGDLS and CDR2 YYNGEE. There are 14 residues in the CDR3. V dropped 4 bases and J dropped 3; count of bases not matched to a gene: 5.

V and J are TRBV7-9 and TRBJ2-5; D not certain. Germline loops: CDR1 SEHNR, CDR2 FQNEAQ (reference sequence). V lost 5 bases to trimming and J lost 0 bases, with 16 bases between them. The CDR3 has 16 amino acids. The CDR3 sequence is CASSPYGRTNQETQYF. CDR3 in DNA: TGTGCCAGCAGCCCGTACGGCCGTACAAACCAAGAGACCCAGTACTTC.

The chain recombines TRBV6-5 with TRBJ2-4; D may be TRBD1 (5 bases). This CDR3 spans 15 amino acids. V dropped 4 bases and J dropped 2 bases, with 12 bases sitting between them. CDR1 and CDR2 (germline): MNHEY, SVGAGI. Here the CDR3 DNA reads TGTGCCAGCAGTTCAGGGTACTCGACCAAAAACATTCAGTACTTC. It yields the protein CASSSGYSTKNIQYF.

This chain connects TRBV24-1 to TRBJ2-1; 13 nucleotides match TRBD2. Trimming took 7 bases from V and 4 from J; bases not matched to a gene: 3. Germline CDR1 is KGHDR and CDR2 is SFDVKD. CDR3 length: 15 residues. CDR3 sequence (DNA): TGTGCCACCAGCGGGACTAGCGGGGATTACAATGAGCAGTTCTTC. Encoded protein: CATSGTSGDYNEQFF.

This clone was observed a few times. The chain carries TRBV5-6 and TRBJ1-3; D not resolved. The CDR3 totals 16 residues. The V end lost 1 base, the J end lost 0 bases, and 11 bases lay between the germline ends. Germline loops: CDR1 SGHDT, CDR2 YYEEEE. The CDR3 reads CASSLTEWLSGNTIYF. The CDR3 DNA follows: TGTGCCAGCAGCTTGACAGAATGGCTCTCTGGAAACACCATATATTTT. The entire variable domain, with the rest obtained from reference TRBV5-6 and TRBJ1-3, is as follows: DAGVTQSPTHLIKTRGQQVTLRCSPKSGHDTVSWYQQALGQGPQFIFQYYEEEERQRGNFPDRFSGHQFPNYSSELNVNALLLGDSALYLCASSLTEWLSGNTIYFGEGSWLTVV.